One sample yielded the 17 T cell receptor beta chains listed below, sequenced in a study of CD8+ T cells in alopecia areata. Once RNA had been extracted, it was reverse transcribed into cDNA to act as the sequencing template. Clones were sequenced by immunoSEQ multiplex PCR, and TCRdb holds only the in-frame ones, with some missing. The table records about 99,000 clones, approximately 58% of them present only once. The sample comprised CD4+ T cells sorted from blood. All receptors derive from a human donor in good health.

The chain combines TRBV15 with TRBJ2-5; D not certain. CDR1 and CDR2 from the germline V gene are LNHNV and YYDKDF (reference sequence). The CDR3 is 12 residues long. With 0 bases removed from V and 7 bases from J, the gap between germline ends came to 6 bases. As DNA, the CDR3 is TGTGCCACCAGCAGAGATACAAGGACCCAGTACTTC. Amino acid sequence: CATSRDTRTQYF.

In DNA, the CDR3 is TGTGCCAGCAGCTTAGAAGGGGCCTACAATGAGCAGTTCTTC. Encoded protein: CASSLEGAYNEQFF. The chain joins TRBV7-9 to TRBJ2-1; tentative D call: TRBD1 (5 bases). The germline V gene has CDR1 SEHNR and CDR2 FQNEAQ (reference sequence). Trimming removed 1 base at V and 2 bases at J, with 6 bases between. The CDR3 has 14 amino acids.

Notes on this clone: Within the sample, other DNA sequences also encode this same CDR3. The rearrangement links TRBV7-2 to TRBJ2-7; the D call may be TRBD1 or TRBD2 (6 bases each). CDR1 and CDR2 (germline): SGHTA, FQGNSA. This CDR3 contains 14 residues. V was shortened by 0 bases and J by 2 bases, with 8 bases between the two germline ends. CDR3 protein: CASSLAGGPYEQYF. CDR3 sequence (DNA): TGTGCCAGCAGCTTAGCGGGGGGCCCCTACGAGCAGTACTTC. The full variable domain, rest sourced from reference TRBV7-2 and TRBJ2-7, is GAGVSQSPSNKVTEKGKDVELRCDPISGHTALYWYRQSLGQGLEFLIYFQGNSAPDKSGLPSDRFSAERTGGSVSTLTIQRTQQEDSAVYLCASSLAGGPYEQYFGPGTRLTVT.

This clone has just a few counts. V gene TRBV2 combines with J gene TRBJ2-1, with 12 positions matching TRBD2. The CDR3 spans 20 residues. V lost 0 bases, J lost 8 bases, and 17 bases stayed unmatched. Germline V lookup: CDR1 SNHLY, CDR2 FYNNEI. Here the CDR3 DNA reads TGTGCCAGCAGTGAAGCTCTCGGGGATTGGGGGACTAGCGGGTCCGATGAGCAGTTCTTC. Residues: CASSEALGDWGTSGSDEQFF.

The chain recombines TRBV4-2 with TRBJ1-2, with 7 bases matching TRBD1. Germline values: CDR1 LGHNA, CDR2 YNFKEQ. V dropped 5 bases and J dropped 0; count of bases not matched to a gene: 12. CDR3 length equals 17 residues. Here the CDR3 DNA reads TGTGCCAGCAGCGTTGACGAGGGGGCTGGGACTAACTATGGCTACACCTTC. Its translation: CASSVDEGAGTNYGYTF.

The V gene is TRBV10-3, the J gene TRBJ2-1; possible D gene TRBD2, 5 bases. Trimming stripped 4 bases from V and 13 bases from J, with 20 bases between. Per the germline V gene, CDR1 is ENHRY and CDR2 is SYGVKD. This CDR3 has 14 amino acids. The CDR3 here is CAISGIGSPGLQFF. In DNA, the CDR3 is TGTGCCATCAGTGGAATAGGTAGCCCCGGACTCCAGTTCTTC.

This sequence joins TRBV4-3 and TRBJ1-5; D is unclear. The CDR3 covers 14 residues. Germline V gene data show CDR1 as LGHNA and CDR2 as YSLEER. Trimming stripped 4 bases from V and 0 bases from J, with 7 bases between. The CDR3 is CASSLQPSNQPQHF. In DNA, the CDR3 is TGCGCCAGCAGCCTACAACCTAGCAATCAGCCCCAGCATTTT.

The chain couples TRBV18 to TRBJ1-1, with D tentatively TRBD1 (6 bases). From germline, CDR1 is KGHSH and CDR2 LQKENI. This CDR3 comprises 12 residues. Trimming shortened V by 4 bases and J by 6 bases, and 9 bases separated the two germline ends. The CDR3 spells CASSLDSAEAFF. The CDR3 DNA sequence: TGTGCCAGCTCACTGGACAGCGCTGAAGCTTTCTTT. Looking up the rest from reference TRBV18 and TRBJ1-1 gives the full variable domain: NAGVMQNPRHLVRRRGQEARLRCSPMKGHSHVYWYRQLPEEGLKFMVYLQKENIIDESGMPKERFSAEFPKEGPSILRIQQVVRGDSAAYFCASSLDSAEAFFGQGTRLTVV.

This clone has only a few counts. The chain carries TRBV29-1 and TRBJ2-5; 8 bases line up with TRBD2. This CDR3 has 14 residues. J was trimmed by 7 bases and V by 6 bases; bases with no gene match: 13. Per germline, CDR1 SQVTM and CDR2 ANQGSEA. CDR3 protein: CSVRLGLDIGTQYF. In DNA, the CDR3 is TGCAGCGTCAGGTTGGGACTAGATATAGGGACCCAGTACTTC.

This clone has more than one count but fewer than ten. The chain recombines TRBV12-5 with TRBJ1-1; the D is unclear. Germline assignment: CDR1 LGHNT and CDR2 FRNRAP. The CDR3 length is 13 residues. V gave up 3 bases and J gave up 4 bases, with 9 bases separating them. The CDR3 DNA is TGTGCTAGTGGTTTTGGGGTCGGCACTGAAGCTTTCTTT. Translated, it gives CASGFGVGTEAFF.

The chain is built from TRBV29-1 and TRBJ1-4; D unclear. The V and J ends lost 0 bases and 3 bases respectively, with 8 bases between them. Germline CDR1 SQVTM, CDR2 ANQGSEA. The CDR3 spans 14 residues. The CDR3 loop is CSVEEYGANEKLFF. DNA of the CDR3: TGCAGCGTTGAAGAATATGGCGCTAATGAAAAACTGTTTTTT.

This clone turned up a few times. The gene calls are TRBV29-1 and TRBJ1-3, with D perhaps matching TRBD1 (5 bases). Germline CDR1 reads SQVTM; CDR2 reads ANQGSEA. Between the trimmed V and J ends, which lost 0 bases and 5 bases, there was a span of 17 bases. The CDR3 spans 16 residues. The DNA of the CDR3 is TGCAGCGTTGAAGACCCCTTGGAGGGGCTGAGAAACACCATATATTTT. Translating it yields CSVEDPLEGLRNTIYF.

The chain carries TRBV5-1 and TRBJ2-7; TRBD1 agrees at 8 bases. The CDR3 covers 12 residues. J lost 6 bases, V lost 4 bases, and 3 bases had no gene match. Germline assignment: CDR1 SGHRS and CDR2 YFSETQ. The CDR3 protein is CASSATGGEQYF. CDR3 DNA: TGCGCCAGCAGCGCTACAGGGGGCGAGCAGTACTTC.

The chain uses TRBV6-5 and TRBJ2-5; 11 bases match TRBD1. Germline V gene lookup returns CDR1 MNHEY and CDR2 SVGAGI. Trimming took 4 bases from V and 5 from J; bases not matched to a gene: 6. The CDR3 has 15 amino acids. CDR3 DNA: TGTGCCAGCAGTTCGGACAGGGGGCTTCGCGAGACCCAGTACTTC. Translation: CASSSDRGLRETQYF.

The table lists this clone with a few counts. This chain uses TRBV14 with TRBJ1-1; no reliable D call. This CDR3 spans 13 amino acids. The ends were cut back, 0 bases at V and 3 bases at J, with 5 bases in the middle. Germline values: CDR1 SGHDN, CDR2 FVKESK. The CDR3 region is CASSQETYTEAFF. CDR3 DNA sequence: TGTGCCAGCAGCCAAGAAACCTACACTGAAGCTTTCTTT.

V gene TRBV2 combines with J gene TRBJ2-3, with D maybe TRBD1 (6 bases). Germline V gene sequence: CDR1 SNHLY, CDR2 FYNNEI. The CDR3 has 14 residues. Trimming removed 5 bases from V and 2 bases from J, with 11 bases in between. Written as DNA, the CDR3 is TGTGCCAGCAGTCCCCAGGGGCTCACAGATACGCAGTATTTT. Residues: CASSPQGLTDTQYF. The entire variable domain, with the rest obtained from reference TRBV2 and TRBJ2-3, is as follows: EPEVTQTPSHQVTQMGQEVILRCVPISNHLYFYWYRQILGQKVEFLVSFYNNEISEKSEIFDDQFSVERPDGSNFTLKIRSTKLEDSAMYFCASSPQGLTDTQYFGPGTRLTVL.

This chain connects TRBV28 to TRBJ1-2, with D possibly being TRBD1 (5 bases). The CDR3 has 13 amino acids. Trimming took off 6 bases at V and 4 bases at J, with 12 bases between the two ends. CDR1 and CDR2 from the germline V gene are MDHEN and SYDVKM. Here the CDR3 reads CASSLGQTYGYTF. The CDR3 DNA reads TGTGCCAGCAGCCTGGGGCAGACCTATGGCTACACCTTC.